Presented here are 25 T cell receptor beta chains from one specimen sequenced in a study of shared clonotypes between healthy human individuals. Assay: immunoSEQ multiplex PCR; the TCRdb copy retains only in-frame clones and omits some. In the table there are 2 million to 2.5 million clones, nearly 97% of which are singletons. Sequences were obtained from naive CD4+ T cells sorted from blood. As to subset: CD45RA+ positively selected. The receptor set was obtained from a man aged 18 to 35 in good health.

This chain connects TRBV7-3 to TRBJ1-6; D unresolved. The germline CDR1 and CDR2 sequences are SGHTA and FQGTGA. The CDR3 has 14 amino acids. V was trimmed by 0 bases and J by 7 bases, leaving 7 bases between them. CDR3 DNA: TGTGCCAGCAGCTTAACGGGGATCAATTCACCCCTCCACTTT. Amino acids: CASSLTGINSPLHF.

This chain uses TRBV5-1 with TRBJ1-1; D perhaps matches TRBD1 (5 bases). CDR1 is SGHRS, CDR2 YFSETQ, per germline. V shed 0 bases and J shed 6 bases, with 15 bases lying between them. The CDR3 extends over 15 amino acids. CDR3 in DNA: TGCGCCAGCAGCTTGGATCCGGGGGGAAGCGCTGAAGCTTTCTTT. Translated, it gives CASSLDPGGSAEAFF.

The sample holds one count of this clone. The genes are TRBV4-1 and TRBJ2-1; 14 bases fit TRBD2. Losses at the gene ends were 3 bases for V and 9 bases for J; bases not matched to a gene: 4. The CDR3 sequence is 15 residues long. The V gene's germline CDR1 is MGHRA and CDR2 YSYEKL. The CDR3 DNA sequence: TGCGCCAGCAGCCACGGACTAGCGGGAGGAGGTGAGCAGTTCTTC. The encoded protein is CASSHGLAGGGEQFF.

This sequence joins TRBV5-4 and TRBJ2-2, with TRBD1 matching 7 bases. The J segment lost 4 bases and the V segment lost 0 bases, leaving 6 bases of the junction unmatched. Looked up from germline, CDR1 is SGHNT and CDR2 is YYREEE (reference sequence). This CDR3 spans 16 amino acids. CDR3 in amino acids: CASSLEGGLTTGELFF. The CDR3 DNA is TGTGCCAGCAGCTTGGAAGGGGGCCTAACCACCGGGGAGCTGTTTTTT.

This chain connects TRBV6-6 to TRBJ2-7, with a weak D call TRBD1 (6 bases). Germline V gene data show CDR1 as MNHNY and CDR2 as SVGAGI (reference sequence). The CDR3 spans 15 residues. V lost 6 bases and J lost 4, with 19 bases in between. The CDR3 DNA reads as TGTGCCAGCAGCACCCCTTTGACAGGTGGATACGAGCAGTACTTC. Encoded protein: CASSTPLTGGYEQYF.

This chain uses TRBV7-2 with TRBJ2-1; TRBD2 aligns across 8 bases. The germline gives CDR1 SGHTA, CDR2 FQGNSA. V shed 1 base, J shed 3 bases, and the junction held 5 bases outside the gene matches. This CDR3 has 16 residues. This CDR3 is CASSLGVTSVYNEQFF. The CDR3 DNA sequence: TGTGCCAGCAGCTTAGGGGTGACTAGCGTCTACAATGAGCAGTTCTTC.

The chain links TRBV18 to TRBJ1-3, with D unclear. Germline V lookup: CDR1 KGHSH, CDR2 LQKENI. The V and J ends lost 6 bases and 2 bases respectively, with 17 bases between them. The length of the CDR3 is 16 residues. As DNA, the CDR3 is TGTGCCAGCTCGTCTAACGGGCAGTTCACTGGAAACACCATATATTTT. Protein sequence: CASSSNGQFTGNTIYF.

V is TRBV19 and J is TRBJ2-5; D remains unclear. Trimming removed 5 bases at V and 5 bases at J, with 15 bases between. Germline assignment: CDR1 LNHDA and CDR2 SQIVND (reference sequence). The CDR3 runs to 14 residues. As DNA, the CDR3 is TGTGCCAGTAGTTCCATCGCTAGGTTTGAGACCCAGTACTTC. Its translation: CASSSIARFETQYF.

This clone was seen just once. This chain uses TRBV6-5 with TRBJ1-5; unclear D gene. The germline gives CDR1 MNHEY, CDR2 SVGAGI. This CDR3 is built from 14 residues. V was clipped by 5 bases and J by 1 base, with 9 bases between them. The CDR3 loop is CASSPTESNQPQHF. CDR3 bases: TGTGCCAGCAGTCCAACGGAGAGCAATCAGCCCCAGCATTTT.

This clone was counted a few times. The CDR3 coding sequence is TGTGCCAGCAGACCGGGAACCTTGGGCGAGCAGTACTTC. Translation: CASRPGTLGEQYF. V gene TRBV5-5 combines with J gene TRBJ2-7, with D perhaps TRBD2 (5 bases). Germline CDR1 and CDR2: SGHKS and YYEKEE (reference sequence). V was cut by 5 bases and J by 6 bases, with 15 bases left in between. This CDR3 region has 13 residues.

The V and J genes are TRBV28 and TRBJ2-7; unclear D gene. Germline V gene data show CDR1 as MDHEN and CDR2 as SYDVKM. V was clipped by 3 bases and J by 2 bases, with 14 bases between them. The CDR3 runs to 15 residues. The DNA for the CDR3 is TGTGCCAGCAGTTTTAAGGGTCCTAACCCCTACGAGCAGTACTTC. Its translation is CASSFKGPNPYEQYF.

CDR3 region: CASSDMGMSNTEAFF. The CDR3 DNA reads TGTGCCAGCAGTGACATGGGAATGTCCAACACTGAAGCTTTCTTT. V is TRBV6-1 and J is TRBJ1-1; D not certain. Germline V gene lookup returns CDR1 MNHNS and CDR2 SASEGT. The CDR3 totals 15 residues. V lost 3 bases, J lost 2 bases, and 13 bases lay in between.

The chain is built from TRBV7-2 and TRBJ1-2; D ambiguous. This CDR3 is built from 14 residues. Germline CDR1 SGHTA, CDR2 FQGNSA. Trimming shortened V by 0 bases and J by 3 bases, and 8 bases separated the two germline ends. CDR3 DNA: TGTGCCAGCAGCTTAGCCCGGGAGGACTATGGCTACACCTTC. Its translation is CASSLAREDYGYTF.

This clone was seen more than once but under ten times. V gene TRBV7-9 combines with J gene TRBJ2-7; D unclear. The CDR3 contains 12 residues. Trimming stripped 1 base from V and 6 bases from J, with 7 bases between. The V gene's germline CDR1 is SEHNR and CDR2 FQNEAQ (reference sequence). CDR3 loop: CASSLGITEQYF. The DNA for the CDR3 is TGTGCCAGCAGCTTAGGGATCACCGAGCAGTACTTC.

Here the CDR3 reads CASTRTGNFFYEQYF. CDR3 bases: TGTGCCAGCACCCGTACAGGGAATTTTTTCTACGAGCAGTACTTC. The chain has TRBV28 and TRBJ2-7, with TRBD1 as a possible D gene (6 bases). CDR1 is MDHEN and CDR2 is SYDVKM in the germline V gene. CDR3 size: 15 residues. The ends were cut back, 7 bases at V and 3 bases at J, with 19 bases in the middle.

In nucleotides, the CDR3 is TGTGCCATCAGTGAAGGGGGGTACACCGGGGAGCTGTTTTTT. This gives the protein CAISEGGYTGELFF. The chain recombines TRBV10-3 with TRBJ2-2; perhaps D is TRBD1 or TRBD2 (6 bases each). V shed 3 bases and J shed 3 bases, with 8 bases lying between them. The CDR3 has 14 residues. The V gene's germline CDR1 is ENHRY and CDR2 SYGVKD.

The chain uses TRBV7-3 and TRBJ2-1; no clear D gene. The germline V gene has CDR1 SGHTA and CDR2 FQGTGA. Deletions cut 1 base from V and 9 bases from J, with 10 bases between. The CDR3 extends over 13 amino acids. The CDR3 bases are TGTGCCAGCAGCTTAAACGGCTTAGGTGAGCAGTTCTTC. This translates into CASSLNGLGEQFF.

The rearrangement uses TRBV6-5 and TRBJ2-7; 8 nucleotides agree with TRBD1. The J segment lost 2 bases and the V segment lost 5 bases, leaving 5 bases of the junction unmatched. This CDR3 region has 14 residues. Germline lookup yields CDR1 MNHEY and CDR2 SVGAGI. CDR3: CASSRQTGAYEQYF. In DNA form, the CDR3 reads TGTGCCAGCAGTAGGCAGACAGGGGCCTACGAGCAGTACTTC.

The chain employs TRBV5-4 and TRBJ2-7, with D possibly being TRBD1 (7 bases). CDR1 and CDR2 (germline): SGHNT, YYREEE (reference sequence). V shed 0 bases and J shed 6 bases, with 19 bases lying between them. This CDR3 contains 16 residues. The CDR3 nucleotides read TGTGCCAGCAGCTTGGGTAGCCAGGGGGGTGTTGGCGAGCAGTACTTC. Translated: CASSLGSQGGVGEQYF.

This clone is a singleton in its sample. This sequence joins TRBV25-1 and TRBJ2-5, with D possibly matching TRBD2 (7 bases). The length of the CDR3 is 15 residues. Germline V gene lookup returns CDR1 MGHDK and CDR2 SYGVNS. V was trimmed by 4 bases and J by 1 base, leaving 13 bases between them. The CDR3 here is CASSVGGAVQETQYF. In DNA, the CDR3 is TGTGCCAGCAGTGTAGGGGGGGCAGTCCAAGAGACCCAGTACTTC.

The V and J genes are TRBV2 and TRBJ2-7, with 7 positions matching TRBD1. V was pared by 3 bases and J by 3 bases, with 2 bases of the junction left unmatched. Per germline, CDR1 SNHLY and CDR2 FYNNEI. This CDR3 region has 13 residues. CDR3 sequence: CASSDYRGYEQYF. DNA of the CDR3: TGTGCCAGCAGTGACTACAGGGGCTACGAGCAGTACTTC.

This clone was seen only a few times. The same CDR3 arises from other DNA sequences in this sample as well. The V call is TRBV5-1, the J call TRBJ1-1; no clear D. Trimming stripped 0 bases from V and 0 bases from J, with 6 bases between. CDR1 is SGHRS and CDR2 is YFSETQ in the germline V gene. CDR3 length: 14 amino acids. CDR3 in amino acids: CASSLDGLNTEAFF. The CDR3 nucleotides read TGCGCCAGCAGCTTGGACGGACTGAACACTGAAGCTTTCTTT.

Here the CDR3 DNA reads TGTGCCAGCAGTTTAGGTACTCGGCTGACCCACGAGCAGTACTTC. As protein: CASSLGTRLTHEQYF. The chain is built from TRBV28 and TRBJ2-7; D gene uncertain. This CDR3 spans 15 amino acids. Germline values: CDR1 MDHEN, CDR2 SYDVKM. Between the trimmed V and J ends, which lost 2 bases and 5 bases, there was a span of 16 bases.

In DNA form, the CDR3 reads TGTGCCAGCAGCTTAGGGTTCGGGGGCAACGGCGCTGAAGCTTTCTTT. It encodes CASSLGFGGNGAEAFF. The chain carries TRBV11-2 and TRBJ1-1; weak D call: TRBD1 (6 bases). Trimming cost V 1 base and J 6 bases, with 18 bases left between them. Germline-derived CDR1 and CDR2 are SGHAT and FQNNGV. The CDR3 is 16 amino acids.

V usage is TRBV18 and J usage is TRBJ2-1, with D perhaps given as TRBD1 or TRBD2 (6 bases each). Between the trimmed V and J ends, which lost 0 bases and 2 bases, there was a span of 17 bases. Germline CDR1 and CDR2: KGHSH and LQKENI. The CDR3 consists of 18 residues. The CDR3 here is CASSPPTSTGGTYNEQFF. In nucleotides, the CDR3 is TGTGCCAGCTCACCACCGACTTCTACCGGGGGCACCTACAATGAGCAGTTCTTC.